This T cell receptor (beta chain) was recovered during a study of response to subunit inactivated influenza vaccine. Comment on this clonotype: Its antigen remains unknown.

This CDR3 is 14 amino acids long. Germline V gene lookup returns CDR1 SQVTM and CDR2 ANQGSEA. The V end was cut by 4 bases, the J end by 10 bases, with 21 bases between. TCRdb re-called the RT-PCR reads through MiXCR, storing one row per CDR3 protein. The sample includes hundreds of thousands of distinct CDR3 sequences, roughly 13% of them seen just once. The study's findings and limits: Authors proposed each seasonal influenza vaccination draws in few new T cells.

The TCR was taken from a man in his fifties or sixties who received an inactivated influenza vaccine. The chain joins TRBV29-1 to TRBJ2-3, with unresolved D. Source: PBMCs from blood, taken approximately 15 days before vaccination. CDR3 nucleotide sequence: TGCAGCGTTGGAGGTCTCCAAGGGTGGGATGCGCAGTATTTT. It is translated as CSVGGLQGWDAQYF.